Shown below are 24 T cell receptor beta chains from a single sample sequenced in a study of response to subunit inactivated influenza vaccine. TCRdb analysed the RT-PCR reads with MiXCR anew, one entry per CDR3 protein. The sample contains roughly 650,000 distinct CDR3 sequences, 12% to 15% of which appear only once. This material consisted of PBMCs from blood, taken 14 days before vaccination. Receptors were obtained from a man aged 45 to 65 who received an inactivated influenza vaccine.

This chain links TRBV27 with TRBJ2-7; D is perhaps TRBD1 (5 bases). CDR1 and CDR2 (germline): MNHEY, SMNVEV (reference sequence). Trimming removed 5 bases at V and 2 bases at J, with 13 bases between. This CDR3 spans 14 amino acids. The DNA of the CDR3 is TGTGCCAGCAGTACCAGGCAGGGAACCTACGAGCAGTACTTC. Protein sequence: CASSTRQGTYEQYF.

J is TRBJ1-4 and V is TRBV9; possibly TRBD1 for D (6 bases). Trimming left V 0 bases short and J 4 bases short, with 7 bases between. The CDR3 is made up of 14 amino acids. Germline V gene lookup returns CDR1 SGDLS and CDR2 YYNGEE. CDR3 residues: CASSVGGGNEKLFF. Written as DNA, the CDR3 is TGTGCCAGCAGCGTAGGAGGGGGTAATGAAAAACTGTTTTTT.

This clonotype was seen a few times. The chain couples TRBV4-2 to TRBJ2-2; no reliable D call. The V end lost 1 base, the J end lost 4 bases, and 7 bases lay between the germline ends. The CDR3 contains 14 residues. From germline, CDR1 is LGHNA and CDR2 YNFKEQ. This CDR3 is CASSQGQSTGELFF. CDR3 in DNA: TGTGCCAGCAGCCAAGGGCAGTCCACCGGGGAGCTGTTTTTT.

The V call is TRBV9, the J call TRBJ2-3; no reliable D call. The CDR3 length is 14 residues. Germline lookup yields CDR1 SGDLS and CDR2 YYNGEE. V was cut by 2 bases and J by 0 bases, with 7 bases left in between. The chain's CDR3 is CASSVTLSTDTQYF. CDR3 sequence (DNA): TGTGCCAGCAGCGTTACGCTAAGCACAGATACGCAGTATTTT.

This chain joins TRBV7-9 and TRBJ2-7, with TRBD2 matching over 10 bases. Trimming at V came to 1 base and at J to 0 bases, leaving 3 bases not matched to a gene. The CDR3 totals 16 residues. CDR1 is SEHNR and CDR2 is FQNEAQ in the germline V gene (reference sequence). Written as DNA, the CDR3 is TGTGCCAGCAGCTTAGGGCCTAGCGGGAGCTCCTACGAGCAGTACTTC. Residues: CASSLGPSGSSYEQYF.

The table lists this clonotype with many counts. The V gene is TRBV7-8, the J gene TRBJ2-7, with 7 bases matching TRBD1. CDR1 SGHVS and CDR2 FQNEAQ come from the germline V gene. The V gene end was trimmed by 1 base and the J gene end by 2 bases; junction bases not matched to a gene: 11. The CDR3 is 17 amino acids. This chain's CDR3 is CASSLVGGQVTPYEQYF. The CDR3 DNA is TGTGCCAGCAGCTTAGTAGGCGGACAGGTCACTCCCTACGAGCAGTACTTC.

The chain joins TRBV5-1 to TRBJ2-7; D is perhaps TRBD1 (5 bases). Germline V gene lookup returns CDR1 SGHRS and CDR2 YFSETQ. Trimming stripped 0 bases from V and 3 bases from J, with 13 bases between. This CDR3 has 15 amino acids. The CDR3 loop reads CASSLAREVLYEQYF. DNA for the CDR3: TGCGCCAGCAGCTTGGCCAGGGAAGTTCTCTACGAGCAGTACTTC.

This clonotype was detected a few times. This rearrangement joins TRBV6-6 to TRBJ2-7; D not certain. V lost 7 bases and J lost 7, with 14 bases in between. The CDR3 is 12 residues long. Germline CDR1 MNHNY, CDR2 SVGAGI (reference sequence). The CDR3 region is CASNPRPGEQYF. As DNA, the CDR3 is TGTGCCAGCAATCCCCGACCCGGAGAGCAGTACTTC.

This clonotype was recorded at least ten times. The chain couples TRBV28 to TRBJ1-5, with D possibly TRBD1 on 5 matching bases. The CDR3 extends over 14 amino acids. Germline CDR1 MDHEN, CDR2 SYDVKM. Between the trimmed V and J ends, which lost 7 bases and 2 bases, there was a span of 12 bases. This chain's CDR3 is CASTGPVGNQPQHF. The CDR3 region has the DNA TGTGCCAGCACAGGGCCGGTCGGCAATCAGCCCCAGCATTTT.

The CDR3 loop reads CASSQETGGDGTDTQYF. The DNA for the CDR3 is TGCGCCAGCAGCCAAGAAACAGGGGGCGACGGCACAGATACGCAGTATTTT. The chain is built from TRBV4-1 and TRBJ2-3; the match to TRBD1 covers 9 bases. From germline, CDR1 is MGHRA and CDR2 YSYEKL. There are 17 residues in the CDR3. Unmatched junction bases numbered 5, after V lost 0 bases and J lost 1 base.

The CDR3 sequence: CASSLGELAGTGELFF. In nucleotides, the CDR3 is TGCGCCAGCAGCCTTGGGGAACTAGCGGGGACCGGGGAGCTGTTTTTT. V is TRBV4-3 and J is TRBJ2-2, with 10 bases identical to TRBD2. Germline CDR1 and CDR2: LGHNA and YSLEER. The CDR3 runs to 16 residues. Trimming removed 4 bases from V and 5 bases from J; junction bases left unmatched: 7.

The gene calls are TRBV7-2 and TRBJ2-7; 7 bases are shared with TRBD2. This CDR3 contains 15 residues. The germline CDR1 and CDR2 sequences are SGHTA and FQGNSA. The V and J ends lost 7 bases and 0 bases, in that order; junction bases with no gene match: 9. CDR3 sequence: CASTVTSSSSYEQYF. CDR3 nucleotide sequence: TGTGCCAGCACCGTGACTAGCTCTAGCTCCTACGAGCAGTACTTC. Together with reference TRBV7-2 and TRBJ2-7, the CDR3 gives the full variable domain: GAGVSQSPSNKVTEKGKDVELRCDPISGHTALYWYRQSLGQGLEFLIYFQGNSAPDKSGLPSDRFSAERTGGSVSTLTIQRTQQEDSAVYLCASTVTSSSSYEQYFGPGTRLTVT.

This clonotype has more than one count but fewer than ten. CDR3 sequence: CASSSEAGGISYEQYF. The CDR3 DNA reads as TGTGCCAGCAGTTCGGAAGCGGGAGGCATCTCCTACGAGCAGTACTTC. The J gene is TRBJ2-7, the V gene TRBV6-5; 9 nucleotides agree with TRBD2. With 4 bases clipped from V and 0 bases from J, the junction kept 7 bases outside the gene matches. The CDR3 is 16 amino acids. Germline V lookup: CDR1 MNHEY, CDR2 SVGAGI.

This clonotype was counted only a few times. The V call is TRBV28, the J call TRBJ1-6; D not resolved. V lost 10 bases to trimming and J lost 10 bases, with 20 bases between them. Germline CDR1 reads MDHEN; CDR2 reads SYDVKM. CDR3 length: 14 amino acids. CDR3 protein: CATKGPLRKSPLHF. The CDR3 DNA reads as TGTGCCACCAAAGGTCCCCTGCGAAAATCACCCCTCCACTTT. The whole variable domain, filled in from reference TRBV28 and TRBJ1-6, reads DVKVTQSSRYLVKRTGEKVFLECVQDMDHENMFWYRQDPGLGLRLIYFSYDVKMKEKGDIPEGYSVSREKKERFSLILESASTNQTSMYLCATKGPLRKSPLHFGNGTRLTVT.

J is TRBJ2-7 and V is TRBV4-3; D is unclear. CDR3 length equals 17 residues. Germline V gene data show CDR1 as LGHNA and CDR2 as YSLEER. V lost 0 bases and J 0 bases, leaving 15 bases between the germline ends. This CDR3 reads CASSQDIALVGSYEQYF. The CDR3 nucleotides read TGCGCCAGCAGCCAAGATATAGCCCTGGTGGGCTCCTACGAGCAGTACTTC.

This chain connects TRBV20-1 to TRBJ2-7; D is tentatively TRBD1 or TRBD2 (5 bases each). Germline CDR1 and CDR2: DFQATT and SNEGSKA (reference sequence). This CDR3 contains 13 residues. V was trimmed by 6 bases and J by 7 bases, leaving 19 bases between them. Here the CDR3 DNA reads TGCAGTGCCCCGGGACCCCGCTTGTGGGAGCAGTACTTC. It specifies CSAPGPRLWEQYF.

The J gene is TRBJ2-1, the V gene TRBV7-2, with D maybe TRBD1 (5 bases). The V end was cut by 5 bases, the J end by 7 bases, with 12 bases between. The CDR3 is 13 residues long. Germline CDR1 SGHTA, CDR2 FQGNSA. The CDR3 loop reads CASSPQGKNEQFF. The CDR3 bases are TGTGCCAGCAGCCCTCAGGGAAAAAATGAGCAGTTCTTC.

V gene TRBV5-5 combines with J gene TRBJ2-1; no definite D call. Per the germline V gene, CDR1 is SGHKS and CDR2 is YYEKEE (reference sequence). V was trimmed by 1 base and J by 1 base, leaving 15 bases between them. CDR3 length: 17 residues. The CDR3 region is CASSLSLGSYSYNEQFF. The CDR3 DNA is TGTGCCAGCAGCTTGAGCTTGGGCTCCTATTCCTACAATGAGCAGTTCTTC. Filled out from reference TRBV5-5 and TRBJ2-1, the complete variable domain reads DAGVTQSPTHLIKTRGQQVTLRCSPISGHKSVSWYQQVLGQGPQFIFQYYEKEERGRGNFPDRFSARQFPNYSSELNVNALLLGDSALYLCASSLSLGSYSYNEQFFGPGTRLTVL.

In this sample, this clonotype turned up a few times. This chain joins TRBV6-4 and TRBJ2-7; D remains ambiguous. V was cut by 3 bases and J by 2 bases, with 14 bases left in between. The germline CDR1 and CDR2 sequences are MRHNA and SNTAGT. CDR3 length equals 15 residues. CDR3 in amino acids: CASSESPSNTYEQYF. CDR3 DNA: TGTGCCAGCAGTGAATCCCCCAGTAATACCTACGAGCAGTACTTC.

This clonotype came up a few times. The chain couples TRBV20-1 to TRBJ2-3; 8 nucleotides agree with TRBD2. Losses at the gene ends were 3 bases for V and 2 bases for J; bases not matched to a gene: 10. Germline CDR1 is DFQATT and CDR2 is SNEGSKA (reference sequence). This CDR3 has 16 residues. CDR3 bases: TGCAGTGCTAGTCCCCTCCTAGCGGGTAACACAGATACGCAGTATTTT. This gives the protein CSASPLLAGNTDTQYF.

A few counts support this clonotype. This chain connects TRBV9 to TRBJ2-2; D unresolved. V was cut by 4 bases and J by 6 bases, with 7 bases left in between. Germline V gene sequence: CDR1 SGDLS, CDR2 YYNGEE. The CDR3 is 12 residues long. The CDR3 sequence: CASSKHPGELFF. The CDR3 bases are TGTGCCAGCAGCAAGCACCCCGGGGAGCTGTTTTTT.

The chain combines TRBV6-2 or TRBV6-3 with TRBJ2-1; tentative D call: TRBD1 (6 bases). The CDR3 runs 12 residues. The V gene's germline CDR1 is MNHEY and CDR2 SVGEGT. Trimming pared 6 bases from V and 7 bases from J, leaving 10 bases between. The CDR3 bases are TGTGCCAGCAGCAATACAGGGAATGAGCAGTTCTTC. This gives the protein CASSNTGNEQFF.

The V and J genes are TRBV29-1 and TRBJ2-5; D gene uncertain. V was trimmed by 6 bases and J by 4 bases, leaving 15 bases between them. The germline CDR1 and CDR2 sequences are SQVTM and ANQGSEA. The CDR3 consists of 13 residues. CDR3 DNA: TGCAGCGTCTCCCGGGCTATCGGAGAGACCCAGTACTTC. Encoded protein: CSVSRAIGETQYF.

This clonotype has a count of ten or more. The CDR3 reads CASSPRLAGGLTDTQYF. CDR3 coding DNA: TGTGCCAGCAGCCCCCGACTAGCGGGGGGACTCACAGATACGCAGTATTTT. This chain joins TRBV7-6 and TRBJ2-3, with 13 bases identical to TRBD2. Germline V gene data show CDR1 as SGHVS and CDR2 as FNYEAQ. The CDR3 runs to 17 residues. Trimming at V came to 5 bases and at J to 2 bases, leaving 7 bases not matched to a gene.